This TCR beta chain was recovered during a study of T cell clonotyping in hematopoietic cell transplantation. Libraries were prepared by immunoSEQ multiplex PCR; TCRdb keeps only in-frame clonotypes and omits some of them. The table records 35,000 to 45,000 clones, 90% to 95% of them present only once. About this clone itself: What it binds is not known.

General study results and limits: Cells were unsorted, so CD4 and CD8 contributions were not separated.

This CDR3 is 17 amino acids long. The V end lost 1 base, the J end lost 4 bases, and 16 bases lay between the germline ends. Looked up from germline, CDR1 is SSHAT and CDR2 is FNYEAQ (reference sequence). The source is a woman aged 50 to 60 in good health. Some clones in this sample may be carry-over from other donors' samples. The sequenced sample consisted of peripheral blood mononuclear cells. This sequence joins TRBV7-7 and TRBJ2-2, with a tentative D call TRBD2 (5 bases). CDR3 sequence: CASSLGTTIGSTGELFF. The DNA for the CDR3 is TGTGCCAGCAGCTTAGGGACGACGATTGGGAGCACCGGGGAGCTGTTTTTT.